This T cell receptor beta chain was identified during a study of blood T cell repertoires in COVID-19. On the study more broadly: Spain, Italy and the United States supplied samples that represented acute and convalescent COVID-19.

TCRdb's table, derived via immunoSEQ multiplex PCR, lists solely in-frame clones and lacks some. The repertoire holds 300,000 to 350,000 clones, 80% to 90% seen once, with more than 2% in the top ten. This CDR3 comprises 15 residues. V shed 4 bases, J shed 1 base, and the junction held 5 bases outside the gene matches. CDR1 is SGDLS and CDR2 is YYNGEE in the germline V gene. Recruits, aged roughly 18 to 95 years, lived in 20 to 30 US areas. Cohorts were based on clinical histories the participants reported. The clonotype comes from a man aged 30 to 45 who had recovered from COVID-19. The chain links TRBV9 to TRBJ1-5, with 7 positions matching TRBD1. The sequencing sample was made of PBMCs or T cells enriched from blood (not recorded which). The CDR3 region is CASSSGTVSNQPQHF. The CDR3 DNA follows: TGTGCCAGCAGCTCCGGGACAGTGAGCAATCAGCCCCAGCATTTT.